These 9 T cell receptor beta chains originate from one sample sequenced in a study of identical twins (dated by TCRdb to 2016 to 2017). Library construction relied on 5' RACE. Sequencing took place on an Illumina HiSeq 2000. The raw public data were reprocessed by TCRdb itself: fastp quality trimming at Q25, MiXCR clonotype calling, in-frame beta chains only. Records with the same CDR3 protein are collapsed into one entry carrying the most frequent genes and DNA. In this sample the table shows around 160,000 distinct CDR3 sequences, under 4.5% of which occur a single time. The top ten hold around 8% of the sample. The sequenced sample was memory T cells sorted from blood. The cell subset or site label for this specimen denotes: CD45RO+ enriched T cells. The receptor set was obtained from a young man in good health.

This clonotype was seen repeatedly, ten times or more. The chain is built from TRBV6-2 or TRBV6-3 and TRBJ2-1; 8 bases match TRBD2. CDR1 MNHEY and CDR2 SVGEGT come from the germline V gene. V gave up 5 bases and J gave up 11 bases; unmatched junction bases: 17. This CDR3 region has 16 residues. CDR3 in amino acids: CASSHTGTSPLLQQFF. CDR3 coding DNA: TGTGCCAGCAGTCATACCGGGACTAGTCCCCTTTTGCAGCAGTTCTTC.

In this sample, this clonotype turned up a few times. The CDR3 bases are TGTGCTGCCTGGCGGGAGAGTGTAGAGACCCAGTACTTC. The encoded protein is CAAWRESVETQYF. The rearrangement links TRBV30 to TRBJ2-5; TRBD2 matches 7 bases. The V gene's germline CDR1 is GTSNPN and CDR2 SVGIG (reference sequence). CDR3 length: 13 amino acids. Variable domain in full (rest from reference TRBV30 and TRBJ2-5): SQTIHQWPATLVQPVGSPLSLECTVEGTSNPNLYWYRQAAGRGLQLLFYSVGIGQISSEVPQNLSASRPQDRQFILSSKKLLLSDSGFYLCAAWRESVETQYFGPGTRLLVL.

This clonotype was observed at least ten times. The chain has TRBV18 and TRBJ2-5; TRBD1 might be the D (6 bases). The CDR3 spans 13 residues. The V end lost 5 bases, the J end lost 5 bases, and 12 bases lay between the germline ends. Germline CDR1 KGHSH, CDR2 LQKENI. The CDR3 sequence: CASSDSGEETQYF. CDR3 nucleotides: TGTGCCAGCTCAGATTCAGGGGAGGAGACCCAGTACTTC. The full variable domain, completed using reference TRBV18 and TRBJ2-5, is NAGVMQNPRHLVRRRGQEARLRCSPMKGHSHVYWYRQLPEEGLKFMVYLQKENIIDESGMPKERFSAEFPKEGPSILRIQQVVRGDSAAYFCASSDSGEETQYFGPGTRLLVL.

This clonotype has a handful of counts. The V gene is TRBV9, the J gene TRBJ2-1; 10 bases are shared with TRBD2. The V gene's germline CDR1 is SGDLS and CDR2 YYNGEE. The CDR3 extends over 14 amino acids. V was clipped by 3 bases and J by 7 bases; unmatched bases: 4. The DNA of the CDR3 is TGTGCCAGCAGCGGGACTAGCGGTTTTAATGAGCAGTTCTTC. Translation: CASSGTSGFNEQFF.

This clonotype was seen at least ten times. The chain employs TRBV20-1 and TRBJ2-3, with TRBD1 identical over 8 bases. This CDR3 contains 16 residues. Germline V lookup: CDR1 DFQATT, CDR2 SNEGSKA (reference sequence). V was pared by 5 bases and J by 8 bases, with 18 bases of the junction left unmatched. CDR3 nucleotide sequence: TGCAGTGCTCTCCCCCCGGCGCGGCAGGGGGCAGGTACGCAGTATTTT. Translation gives CSALPPARQGAGTQYF.

The table lists this clonotype with many counts. V is TRBV7-2 and J is TRBJ2-3; D call uncertain. CDR3 length: 11 amino acids. From germline, CDR1 is SGHTA and CDR2 FQGNSA. V lost 5 bases to trimming and J lost 2 bases, with 2 bases between them. In DNA, the CDR3 is TGTGCCAGCAGCCCCACAGATACGCAGTATTTT. Translation gives CASSPTDTQYF. Using reference TRBV7-2 and TRBJ2-3 for the parts outside the CDR3, the full variable domain is GAGVSQSPSNKVTEKGKDVELRCDPISGHTALYWYRQSLGQGLEFLIYFQGNSAPDKSGLPSDRFSAERTGGSVSTLTIQRTQQEDSAVYLCASSPTDTQYFGPGTRLTVL.

In its sample, this clonotype is medium-sized. The chain couples TRBV7-6 to TRBJ1-1, with D perhaps matching TRBD1 (5 bases). V was clipped by 5 bases and J by 3 bases, with 13 bases between them. The CDR3 is 14 amino acids. Germline V gene sequence: CDR1 SGHVS, CDR2 FNYEAQ. CDR3 in DNA: TGTGCCAGCAGCCCCGGTGGGGGGTACACTGAAGCTTTCTTT. Its protein is CASSPGGGYTEAFF.

This clonotype was detected ten times or more. The chain joins TRBV20-1 to TRBJ2-3; D is possibly TRBD2 (6 bases). CDR3 length: 14 residues. In germline, CDR1 is DFQATT, CDR2 SNEGSKA (reference sequence). Between the trimmed V and J ends, which lost 6 bases and 4 bases, there was a span of 17 bases. The CDR3 DNA reads TGCAGTGCAACCCGGGGGACCTATCCAGATACGCAGTATTTT. Its protein product is CSATRGTYPDTQYF.

This clonotype was observed a few times. The chain uses TRBV7-8 and TRBJ2-1, with TRBD1 matching over 10 bases. The CDR3 extends over 16 amino acids. V lost 5 bases to trimming and J lost 4 bases; unmatched junction nucleotides: 8. Looked up from germline, CDR1 is SGHVS and CDR2 is FQNEAQ. The CDR3 region is CASSPTRDRGYNEQFF. Written as DNA, the CDR3 is TGTGCCAGCAGCCCAACCCGGGACAGGGGTTACAATGAGCAGTTCTTC.